This TCR beta chain was documented in a study of neoadjuvant anti-PD-1 for oral cavity cancer. The V gene's germline CDR1 is SNHLY and CDR2 FYNNEI. V was pared by 2 bases and J by 7 bases, with 11 bases between. CDR3 length: 13 residues. Using immunoSEQ multiplex PCR, the repertoire was profiled, and TCRdb retains in-frame clones only, with some absent. This sample yields about 68,000 clones, of which roughly 85% are seen a single time; about 3.7% belongs to the top ten. Time point: after neoadjuvant nivolumab, at surgical resection. Patients were newly diagnosed with stage II-IVA oral cavity squamous cell carcinoma without prior systemic or radiation treatment.

The clonotype comes from a person between 35 and 79 years old with oral cavity squamous cell carcinoma. This chain uses TRBV2 with TRBJ1-2; D gene unclear. The sequencing here drew on PBMCs, taken after nivolumab (anti-PD-1) treatment. Here the CDR3 DNA reads TGTGCCAGCAGTGAAAGGTCACCCGGTGGCTACACCTTC. Residues: CASSERSPGGYTF.